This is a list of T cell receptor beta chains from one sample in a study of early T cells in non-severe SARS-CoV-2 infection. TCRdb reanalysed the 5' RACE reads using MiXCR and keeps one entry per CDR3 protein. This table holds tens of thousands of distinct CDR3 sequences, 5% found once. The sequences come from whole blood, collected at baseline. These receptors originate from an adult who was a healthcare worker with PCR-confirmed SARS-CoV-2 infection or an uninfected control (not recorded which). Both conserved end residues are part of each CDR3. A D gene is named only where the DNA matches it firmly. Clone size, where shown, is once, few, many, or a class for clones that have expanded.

CDR3: CASSLVPRDPPYDGEAFF; DNA: TGTGCCAGCAGCTTGGTTCCTAGGGACCCGCCGTATGACGGAGAAGCTTTCTTT; V: TRBV5-6; D: NA; size: many; J: TRBJ1-1
CDR3: CASTPLLPVF; DNA: TGTGCCAGCACCCCCCTATTGCCGGTCTTC; V: TRBV19; D: NA; size: many; J: TRBJ2-7
CDR3: CASSPRIGQEIYGYTF; DNA: TGTGCCAGCTCACCTCGGATCGGGCAGGAGATCTATGGCTACACCTTC; V: TRBV18; D: NA; size: many; J: TRBJ1-2
CDR3: CASSPGLTGLMGAFF; DNA: TGTGCCAGCAGCCCAGGGCTGACAGGGCTCATGGGAGCTTTCTTT; V: TRBV3-1; D: TRBD1; size: few; J: TRBJ1-1
CDR3: CASSLSLAGGPTGADTQYF; DNA: TGTGCCAGCAGTTTATCTTTGGCGGGAGGCCCAACGGGGGCAGATACGCAGTATTTT; V: TRBV27; D: TRBD2; size: many; J: TRBJ2-3
CDR3: CASSLELDNEQFF; DNA: TGTGCCAGCAGCTTAGAGCTCGACAATGAGCAGTTCTTC; V: TRBV11-2; D: NA; size: many; J: TRBJ2-1
CDR3: CASRPATGAGELFF; DNA: TGTGCCAGCAGGCCTGCGACAGGGGCCGGGGAGCTGTTTTTT; V: TRBV6-5; D: TRBD1; size: few; J: TRBJ2-2
CDR3: CASSLSEGLATDTQYF; DNA: TGTGCCAGCAGCCTTTCCGAGGGACTAGCAACAGATACGCAGTATTTT; V: TRBV14; D: TRBD2; size: NA; J: TRBJ2-3
CDR3: CASSTTGLAGSRDTQYF; DNA: TGTGCCAGCAGCACCACTGGACTAGCGGGCAGCCGCGATACGCAGTATTTT; V: TRBV7-2; D: TRBD2; size: few; J: TRBJ2-3
CDR3: CASGWNTEAFF; DNA: TGTGCCAGCGGGTGGAACACTGAAGCTTTCTTT; V: TRBV12-3/TRBV12-4; D: NA; size: NA; J: TRBJ1-1
CDR3: CASSSSGGGLPSYEQYF; DNA: TGTGCCAGCAGCTCCTCCGGTGGGGGGCTACCCTCCTACGAGCAGTACTTC; V: TRBV28; D: NA; size: many; J: TRBJ2-7
CDR3: CASSLQGTEVFF; DNA: TGTGCCAGCAGCTTACAGGGGACTGAAGTTTTCTTT; V: TRBV7-9; D: NA; size: many; J: TRBJ1-1
CDR3: CASSSDSYGYTF; DNA: TGTGCCAGCTCGTCGGACAGCTATGGCTACACCTTC; V: TRBV18; D: NA; size: few; J: TRBJ1-2
CDR3: CASSDRDMVMDTEAFF; DNA: TGTGCCAGCAGTGATAGGGACATGGTTATGGACACTGAAGCTTTCTTT; V: TRBV2; D: NA; size: NA; J: TRBJ1-1
CDR3: CASSERGGEGTDTQYF; DNA: TGTGCCAGCAGCGAGAGGGGGGGCGAGGGCACAGATACGCAGTATTTT; V: TRBV9; D: NA; size: medium-sized; J: TRBJ2-3